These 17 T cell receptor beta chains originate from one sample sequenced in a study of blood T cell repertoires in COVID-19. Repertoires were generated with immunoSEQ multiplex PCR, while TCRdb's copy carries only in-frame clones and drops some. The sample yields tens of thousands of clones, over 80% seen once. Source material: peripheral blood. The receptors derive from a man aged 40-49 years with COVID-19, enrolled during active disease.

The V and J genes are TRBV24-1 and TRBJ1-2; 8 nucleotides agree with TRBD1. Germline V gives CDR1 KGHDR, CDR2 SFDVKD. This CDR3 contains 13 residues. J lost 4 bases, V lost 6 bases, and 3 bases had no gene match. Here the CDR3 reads CATSQDRAYGYTF. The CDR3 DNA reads TGTGCCACCAGTCAGGACAGGGCCTATGGCTACACCTTC.

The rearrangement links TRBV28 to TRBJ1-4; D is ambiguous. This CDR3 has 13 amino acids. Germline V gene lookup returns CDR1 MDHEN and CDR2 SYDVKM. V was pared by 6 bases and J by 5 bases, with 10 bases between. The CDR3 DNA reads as TGTGCCAGCAGCCTTTATATGAATGAAAAACTGTTTTTT. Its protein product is CASSLYMNEKLFF.

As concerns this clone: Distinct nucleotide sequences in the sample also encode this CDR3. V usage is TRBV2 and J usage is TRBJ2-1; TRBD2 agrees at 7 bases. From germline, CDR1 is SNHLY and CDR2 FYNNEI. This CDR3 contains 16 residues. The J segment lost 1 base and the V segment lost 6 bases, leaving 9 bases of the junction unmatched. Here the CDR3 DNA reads TGTGCCAGCAGCCTTGGGACGGGGGGATCCTACAATGAGCAGTTCTTC. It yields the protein CASSLGTGGSYNEQFF.

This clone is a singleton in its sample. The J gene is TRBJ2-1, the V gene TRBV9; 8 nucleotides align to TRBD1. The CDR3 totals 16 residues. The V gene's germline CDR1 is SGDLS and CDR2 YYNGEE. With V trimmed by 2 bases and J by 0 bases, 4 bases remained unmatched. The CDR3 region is CASSVRQGLSYNEQFF. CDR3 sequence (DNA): TGTGCCAGCAGCGTTCGACAGGGGCTCTCCTACAATGAGCAGTTCTTC.

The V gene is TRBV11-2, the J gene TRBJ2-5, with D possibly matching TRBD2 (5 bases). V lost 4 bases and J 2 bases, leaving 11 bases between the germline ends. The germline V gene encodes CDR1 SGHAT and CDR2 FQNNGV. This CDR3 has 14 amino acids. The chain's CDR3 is CASSWGVKQETQYF. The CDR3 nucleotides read TGTGCCAGCAGCTGGGGAGTTAAACAAGAGACCCAGTACTTC.

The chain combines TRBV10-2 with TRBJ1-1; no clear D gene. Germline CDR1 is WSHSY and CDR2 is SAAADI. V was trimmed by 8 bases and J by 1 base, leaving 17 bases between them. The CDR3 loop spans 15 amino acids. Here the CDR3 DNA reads TGCGCCAGCCAACGTCCGTCGACTACGAACACTGAAGCTTTCTTT. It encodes CASQRPSTTNTEAFF.

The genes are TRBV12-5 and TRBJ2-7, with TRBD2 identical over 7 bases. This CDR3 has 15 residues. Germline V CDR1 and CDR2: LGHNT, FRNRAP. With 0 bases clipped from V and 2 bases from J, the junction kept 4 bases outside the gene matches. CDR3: CASGLVHGGAYEQYF. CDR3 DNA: TGTGCTAGTGGTTTGGTACATGGGGGGGCCTACGAGCAGTACTTC. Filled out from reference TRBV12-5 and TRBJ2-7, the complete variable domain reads DARVTQTPRHKVTEMGQEVTMRCQPILGHNTVFWYRQTMMQGLELLAYFRNRAPLDDSGMPKDRFSAEMPDATLATLKIQPSEPRDSAVYFCASGLVHGGAYEQYFGPGTRLTVT.

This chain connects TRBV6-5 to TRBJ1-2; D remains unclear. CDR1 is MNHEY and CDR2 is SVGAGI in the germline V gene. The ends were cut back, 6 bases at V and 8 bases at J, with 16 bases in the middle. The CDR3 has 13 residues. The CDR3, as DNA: TGTGCCAGCAGCCCGACAAGTATAGGAGGCTACACCTTC. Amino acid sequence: CASSPTSIGGYTF.

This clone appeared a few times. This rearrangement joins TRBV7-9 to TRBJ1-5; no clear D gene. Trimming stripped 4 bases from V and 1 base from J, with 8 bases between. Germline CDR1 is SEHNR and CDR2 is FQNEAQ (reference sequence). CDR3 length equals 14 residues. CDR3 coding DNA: TGTGCCAGCAGCTCAACGGGGAGCAATCAGCCCCAGCATTTT. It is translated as CASSSTGSNQPQHF.

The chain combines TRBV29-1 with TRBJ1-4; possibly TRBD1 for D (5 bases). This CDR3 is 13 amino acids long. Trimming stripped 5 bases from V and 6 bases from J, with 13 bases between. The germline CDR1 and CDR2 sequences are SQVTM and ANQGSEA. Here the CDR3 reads CSVQTGGDEKLFF. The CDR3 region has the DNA TGCAGCGTTCAGACGGGGGGAGATGAAAAACTGTTTTTT. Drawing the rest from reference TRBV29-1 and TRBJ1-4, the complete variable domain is SAVISQKPSRDICQRGTSLTIQCQVDSQVTMMFWYRQQPGQSLTLIATANQGSEATYESGFVIDKFPISRPNLTFSTLTVSNMSPEDSSIYLCSVQTGGDEKLFFGSGTQLSVL.

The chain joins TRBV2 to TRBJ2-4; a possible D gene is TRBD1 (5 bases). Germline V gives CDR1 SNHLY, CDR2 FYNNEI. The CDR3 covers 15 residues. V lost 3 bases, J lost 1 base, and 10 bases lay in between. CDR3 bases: TGTGCCAGCAGTGACAGGGCTCAGGCCAAAAACATTCAGTACTTC. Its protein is CASSDRAQAKNIQYF.

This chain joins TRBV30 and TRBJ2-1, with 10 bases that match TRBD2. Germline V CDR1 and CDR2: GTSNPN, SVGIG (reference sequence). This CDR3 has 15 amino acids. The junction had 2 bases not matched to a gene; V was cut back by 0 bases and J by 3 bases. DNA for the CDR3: TGTGCCTGGAGTGTAGCGGGAGGGGGCTACAATGAGCAGTTCTTC. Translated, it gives CAWSVAGGGYNEQFF.

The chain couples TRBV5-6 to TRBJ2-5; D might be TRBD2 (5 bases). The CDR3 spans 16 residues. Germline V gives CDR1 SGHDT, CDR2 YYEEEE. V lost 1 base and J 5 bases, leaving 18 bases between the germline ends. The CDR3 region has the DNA TGTGCCAGCAGCTTGCTAGCACTCGGCCCGGGGGAGACCCAGTACTTC. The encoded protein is CASSLLALGPGETQYF.

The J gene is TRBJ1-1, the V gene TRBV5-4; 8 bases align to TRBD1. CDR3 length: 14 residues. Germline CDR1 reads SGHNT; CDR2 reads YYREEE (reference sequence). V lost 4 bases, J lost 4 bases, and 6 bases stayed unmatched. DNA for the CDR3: TGTGCCAGCAGCCGGACAGGGTGGGGCACTGAAGCTTTCTTT. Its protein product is CASSRTGWGTEAFF.

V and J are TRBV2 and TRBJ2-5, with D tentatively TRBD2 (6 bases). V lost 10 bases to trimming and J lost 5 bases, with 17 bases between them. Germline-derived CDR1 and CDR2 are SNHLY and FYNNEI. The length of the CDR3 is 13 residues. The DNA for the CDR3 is TGTGCCAACTCATTCGAGGCGGGGGAGACCCAGTACTTC. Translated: CANSFEAGETQYF.

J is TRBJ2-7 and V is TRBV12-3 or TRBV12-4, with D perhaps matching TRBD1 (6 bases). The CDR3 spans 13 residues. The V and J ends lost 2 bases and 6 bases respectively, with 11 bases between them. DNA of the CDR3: TGTGCCAGCAGTTTATACAGGGTCGGCGAGCAGTACTTC. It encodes CASSLYRVGEQYF.

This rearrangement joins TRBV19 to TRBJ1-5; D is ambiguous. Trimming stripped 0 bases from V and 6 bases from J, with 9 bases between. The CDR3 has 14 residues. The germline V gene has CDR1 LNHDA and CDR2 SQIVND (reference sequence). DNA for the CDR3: TGTGCCAGTAGTATAGATCAAAGGAGTCAGCCCCAGCATTTT. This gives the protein CASSIDQRSQPQHF. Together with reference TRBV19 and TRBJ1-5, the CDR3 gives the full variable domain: DGGITQSPKYLFRKEGQNVTLSCEQNLNHDAMYWYRQDPGQGLRLIYYSQIVNDFQKGDIAEGYSVSREKKESFPLTVTSAQKNPTAFYLCASSIDQRSQPQHFGDGTRLSIL.